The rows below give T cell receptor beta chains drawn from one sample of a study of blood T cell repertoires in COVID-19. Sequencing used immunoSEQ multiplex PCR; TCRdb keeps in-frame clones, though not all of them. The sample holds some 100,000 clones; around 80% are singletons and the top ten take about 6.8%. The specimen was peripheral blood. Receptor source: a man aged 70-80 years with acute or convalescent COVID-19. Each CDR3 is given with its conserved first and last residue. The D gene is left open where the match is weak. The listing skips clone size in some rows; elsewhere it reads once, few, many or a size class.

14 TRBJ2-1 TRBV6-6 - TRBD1 CASSLKGARNEQFF TGTGCCAGCAGTTTAAAGGGGGCAAGGAATGAGCAGTTCTTC
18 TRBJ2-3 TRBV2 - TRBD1 CASNVDRGWIVGIDTQYF TGTGCCAGCAATGTAGACAGGGGGTGGATAGTTGGGATAGATACGCAGTATTTT
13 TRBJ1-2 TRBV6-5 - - CASSYVGNYGYTF TGTGCCAGCAGTTACGTCGGGAACTATGGCTACACCTTC
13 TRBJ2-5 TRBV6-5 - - CASSPGTYETQYF TGTGCCAGCAGCCCCGGGACTTATGAGACCCAGTACTTC
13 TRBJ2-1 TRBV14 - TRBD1 CASSQGTGSEQFF TGTGCCAGCAGCCAAGGGACAGGGAGTGAGCAGTTCTTC
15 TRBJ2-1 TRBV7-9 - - CASSPVGGAMNEQFF TGTGCCAGCAGCCCGGTTGGGGGGGCTATGAATGAGCAGTTCTTC
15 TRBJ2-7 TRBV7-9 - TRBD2 CASSLGSGLDYEQYF TGTGCCAGCAGCTTGGGTTCGGGACTAGACTACGAGCAGTACTTC
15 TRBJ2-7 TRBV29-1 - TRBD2 CSVEGLAGATYEQYF TGCAGCGTCGAGGGACTAGCGGGGGCTACCTACGAGCAGTACTTC
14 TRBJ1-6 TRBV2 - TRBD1 CASKTGTGFSPLHF TGTGCCAGCAAAACCGGGACAGGGTTTTCACCCCTCCACTTT
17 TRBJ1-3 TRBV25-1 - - CASNTPSRSQTGNTIYF TGTGCCAGCAACACGCCCAGCAGGTCCCAGACTGGAAACACCATATATTTT
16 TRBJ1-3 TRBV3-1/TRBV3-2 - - CASSHRGGHLGNTIYF TGTGCCAGCAGCCATCGAGGGGGACATCTTGGAAACACCATATATTTT
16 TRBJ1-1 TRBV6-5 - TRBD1 CASSYSPGTGDTEAFF TGTGCCAGCAGTTACTCTCCCGGGACAGGGGACACTGAAGCTTTCTTT
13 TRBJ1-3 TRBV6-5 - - CASRNSPGNTIYF TGTGCCAGCAGGAACAGCCCGGGAAACACCATATATTTT
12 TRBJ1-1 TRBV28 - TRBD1 CASPGQGCEAFF TGTGCCAGCCCGGGACAGGGATGTGAAGCTTTCTTT
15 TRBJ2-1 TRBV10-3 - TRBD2 CATHLSGGRNNEQFF TGTGCCACCCACCTTTCGGGCGGGAGGAACAATGAGCAGTTCTTC
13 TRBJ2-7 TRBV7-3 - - CASSSTPLREQYF TGTGCCAGCAGCTCGACTCCTTTGCGGGAGCAGTACTTC
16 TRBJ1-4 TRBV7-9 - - CASSSYIGGTNEKLFF TGTGCCAGCAGCAGCTATATAGGGGGAACTAATGAAAAACTGTTTTTT
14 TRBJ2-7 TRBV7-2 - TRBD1 CASGPGTVSVEQYF TGTGCCAGCGGTCCCGGGACAGTGTCAGTCGAGCAGTACTTC
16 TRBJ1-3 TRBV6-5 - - CASSYSTAGSGNTIYF TGTGCCAGCAGTTACTCGACGGCAGGCTCTGGAAACACCATATATTTT
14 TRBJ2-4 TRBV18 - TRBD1 CASSPGQTKNIQYF TGTGCCAGCTCCCCGGGACAGACAAAAAACATTCAGTACTTC
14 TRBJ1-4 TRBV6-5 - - CASSYGTTGEKLFF TGTGCCAGCAGTTACGGCACGACGGGGGAAAAACTGTTTTTT
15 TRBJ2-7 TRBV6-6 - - CASSSAGMGIYEQYF TGTGCCAGCAGCTCGGCCGGGATGGGGATCTACGAGCAGTACTTC
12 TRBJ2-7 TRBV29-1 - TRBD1 CSGRDRGFEQYF TGCAGCGGCCGGGACAGGGGGTTCGAGCAGTACTTC
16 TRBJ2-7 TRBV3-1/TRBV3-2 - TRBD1 CASSQEWGTGNYEQYF TGTGCCAGCAGCCAAGAGTGGGGGACAGGGAACTACGAGCAGTACTTC
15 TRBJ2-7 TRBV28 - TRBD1 CASSLPGTGSYEQYF TGTGCCAGCAGTTTACCCGGGACAGGCTCATACGAGCAGTACTTC
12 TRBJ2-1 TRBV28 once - CASSPLGEEQFF TGTGCCAGCAGTCCCCTCGGGGAAGAGCAGTTCTTC
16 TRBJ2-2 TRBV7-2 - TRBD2 CASSQGGLASTGELFF TGTGCCAGCAGCCAAGGGGGACTAGCGAGCACCGGGGAGCTGTTTTTT
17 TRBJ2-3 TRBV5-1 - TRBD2 CASSLTDTGTRSDTQYF TGCGCCAGCAGCTTGACGGACACCGGGACTAGGTCAGATACGCAGTATTTT
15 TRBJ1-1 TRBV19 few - CASSISGQGKIEAFF TGTGCCAGTAGTATTTCGGGTCAGGGGAAGATTGAAGCTTTCTTT
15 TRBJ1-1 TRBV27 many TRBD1 CASSGPGQGNTEAFF TGTGCCAGCAGTGGGCCGGGACAGGGCAACACTGAAGCTTTCTTT
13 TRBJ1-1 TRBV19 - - CASTSGRGTEAFF TGTGCCAGTACAAGCGGGCGAGGGACTGAAGCTTTCTTT
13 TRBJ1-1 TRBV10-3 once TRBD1 CAISGQGAAEAFF TGTGCCATCAGTGGACAGGGTGCCGCTGAAGCTTTCTTT
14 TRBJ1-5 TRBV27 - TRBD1 CASSFSGGRQPQHF TGTGCCAGCAGTTTCTCAGGGGGCAGACAGCCCCAGCATTTT
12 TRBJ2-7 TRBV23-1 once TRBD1 CASASDRDEQYF TGCGCCAGCGCCTCAGACAGGGACGAGCAGTACTTC
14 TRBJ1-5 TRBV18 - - CASSDGQSNQPQHF TGTGCCAGCTCAGACGGACAGAGCAATCAGCCCCAGCATTTT
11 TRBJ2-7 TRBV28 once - CASSNTHEQYF TGTGCCAGCAGTAACACACACGAGCAGTACTTC
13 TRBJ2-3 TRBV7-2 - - CVGEDPLTDTQYF TGTGTGGGGGAGGATCCTCTCACAGATACGCAGTATTTT
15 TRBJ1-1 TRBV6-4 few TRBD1 CASKPSDRESTEAFF TGTGCCAGCAAACCGTCGGACAGGGAGAGCACTGAAGCTTTCTTT
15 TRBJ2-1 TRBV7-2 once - CASSLAGGAGDEQFF TGTGCCAGCAGCCTAGCCGGGGGAGCCGGGGATGAGCAGTTCTTC
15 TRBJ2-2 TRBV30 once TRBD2 CAWSSGGANTGELFF TGTGCCTGGTCTAGCGGGGGGGCGAACACCGGGGAGCTGTTTTTT
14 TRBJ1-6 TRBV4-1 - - CASSQVTANSPLHF TGCGCCAGCAGCCAAGTGACAGCTAATTCACCCCTCCACTTT
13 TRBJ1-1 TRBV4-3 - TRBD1 CASSRDGQGEAFF TGCGCCAGCAGCCGGGACGGACAGGGGGAAGCTTTCTTT
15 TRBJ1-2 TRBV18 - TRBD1 CASSPRDSTNYGYTF TGTGCCAGCTCCCCCAGGGACAGTACTAACTATGGCTACACCTTC
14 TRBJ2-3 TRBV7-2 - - CASSLTVSTDTQYF TGTGCCAGCAGCTTAACGGTCAGCACAGATACGCAGTATTTT
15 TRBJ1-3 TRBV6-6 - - CASSFGGASGNTIYF TGTGCCAGCAGTTTCGGGGGAGCCTCTGGAAACACCATATATTTT
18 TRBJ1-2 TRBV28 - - CASSLFESSRDTRSGYTF TGTGCCAGCAGTTTATTCGAGTCCTCCCGGGACACCAGGTCGGGCTACACCTTC
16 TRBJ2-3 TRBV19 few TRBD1 CASSPMDRASTDTQYF TGTGCCAGTAGTCCCATGGACAGGGCAAGCACAGATACGCAGTATTTT
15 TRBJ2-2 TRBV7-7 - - CASSFGRGTPGELFF TGTGCCAGCAGCTTTGGGAGGGGGACCCCCGGGGAGCTGTTTTTT
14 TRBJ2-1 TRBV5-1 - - CASSWGDRYNEQFF TGCGCCAGCAGCTGGGGGGACCGTTACAATGAGCAGTTCTTC
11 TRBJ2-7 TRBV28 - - CASGGFDEQYF TGTGCCAGCGGGGGGTTCGACGAGCAGTACTTC
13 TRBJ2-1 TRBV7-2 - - CASSTQDYNEQFF TGTGCCAGCAGCACCCAGGACTACAATGAGCAGTTCTTC